The TCR beta chain described here comes from a study of blood T cell repertoires in COVID-19 (dated by TCRdb to the early 2020s). About the full investigation: The collaborator samples originated in the United States, Italy and Spain and spanned the acute and convalescent phases of COVID-19. Where available, HLA class I and class II types were taken from metadata supplied by the sample provider and were not determined by assay-based typing. Samples were obtained from the ongoing ImmuneRACE study (first 160 participants) and from over 1,000 subjects provided by 6 global collaborators. Deeply sampled blood TCRbeta repertoires from subjects exposed to, actively infected with, or recovered from COVID-19 were included in the dataset. The repertoires were released in a freely available public database intended as a resource for research on the immune response to SARS-CoV-2. Sample metadata almost always included a de-identified subject ID, COVID-19 status, age in years and sex. The material from the prospective study consisted of cDNA or gDNA derived from T cells, B-cell-depleted T cells, or PBMCs.

TCRbeta CDR3 regions were amplified from genomic DNA by means of the immunoSEQ Assay, a bias-controlled multiplex PCR. The authors' analysis ran thus. The number of nucleated cells in each sample was estimated by amplification of reference gene primers within the assay. To quantify the absolute abundance of each unique TCRbeta CDR3 rearrangement, sequence reads were collapsed and filtered. For each sample, productive Simpson clonality was calculated as the square root of Simpson's diversity index across productive rearrangements. TCRdb's version of the immuneACCESS table is confined to in-frame rearrangements and falls short of the full clone set. An unresolved V gene accounts for under half of the shortfall where checked; the remainder is of unknown origin. V, J and clone size derive from that table, while D and trimming were established from the DNA sequence. Present in this sample are more than 70,000 clones, 75% to 90% of which were seen just once. Under 8% of the sample comes from the top ten.

At the junction V is shortened by 3 bases and J by 6 bases; bases outside the gene matches: 8. Based on the germline V gene, the CDR1 and CDR2 sequences are SGHTA and FQGNSA. The CDR3 runs 17 residues from the cysteine to the phenylalanine. Left in the record is the CDR3 DNA by itself, 51 bases read in frame from the first base. Details on this clone: Its cognate antigen has yet to be identified. One base away there is no much larger clone; base qualities are not given.

Collaborating institutions collected whole blood in K2EDTA tubes following their own protocols. For TCRbeta analysis, collaborators shipped samples as frozen whole blood, isolated PBMCs, or DNA extracted from either of those sample types. Results the study describes overall, beyond this receptor: The quantity of clinical and demographic metadata differed by source and by participant and was supplied without curation.

This TCR was sampled from a man aged 55 to 70 with acute or convalescent COVID-19. Sequencing input: peripheral blood. The chain uses TRBV7-2 and TRBJ2-3; 14 bases in the junction line up with TRBD2. The bases are TGTGCCAGCAGCTTTGGACTAGCGGGGGGCAGTTGGGATACGCAGTATTTT. Translated, this gives CASSFGLAGGSWDTQYF.